The clone carrying this TCR beta chain appeared many times. The data derive from a study of early T cells in non-severe SARS-CoV-2 infection. Background on the study: The input, bulk RNA from unsorted whole blood, was sequenced, and chains were unpaired.

CDR3 length equals 12 residues. Germline CDR1 and CDR2: MDHEN and SYDVKM. V was clipped by 2 bases and J by 3 bases, with 4 bases between them. In the library, individual cDNA molecules carried attached unique molecular identifiers. TCRdb redid the calling of the 5' RACE reads with MiXCR, one entry per CDR3 protein. The data show some 36,000 distinct CDR3 sequences, over 4.5% seen once. The rearrangement links TRBV28 to TRBJ2-5; D is uncertain. Sequenced: whole blood. This clonotype originated in an adult who was a healthcare worker with PCR-confirmed SARS-CoV-2 infection or an uninfected control (not recorded which). The CDR3 spells CASSLREETQYF. CDR3 DNA: TGTGCCAGCAGTTTACGGGAAGAGACCCAGTACTTC.